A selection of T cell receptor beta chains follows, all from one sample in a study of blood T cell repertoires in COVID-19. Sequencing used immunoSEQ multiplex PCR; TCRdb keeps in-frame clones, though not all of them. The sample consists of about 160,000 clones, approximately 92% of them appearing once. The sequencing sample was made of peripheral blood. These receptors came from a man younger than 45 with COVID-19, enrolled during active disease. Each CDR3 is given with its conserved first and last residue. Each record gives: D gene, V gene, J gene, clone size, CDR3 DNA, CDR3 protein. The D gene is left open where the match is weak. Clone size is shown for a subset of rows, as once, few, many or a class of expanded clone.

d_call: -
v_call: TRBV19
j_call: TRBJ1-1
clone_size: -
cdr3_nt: TGTGCCAGTAGTCGGGACATAAACACTGAAGCTTTCTTT
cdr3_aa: CASSRDINTEAFF

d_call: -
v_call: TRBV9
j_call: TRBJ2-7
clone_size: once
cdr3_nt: TGTGCCAGCAGCGCCGCCATCGGGACACAGTCCTACGAGCAGTACTTC
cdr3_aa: CASSAAIGTQSYEQYF

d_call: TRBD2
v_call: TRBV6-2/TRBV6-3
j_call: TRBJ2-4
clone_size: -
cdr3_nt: TGTGCCAGCAGCAGAAGACTAGCGGGAGACATTCAGTACTTC
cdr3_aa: CASSRRLAGDIQYF

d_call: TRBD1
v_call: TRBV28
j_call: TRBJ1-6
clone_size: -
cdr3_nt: TGTGCCAGCAGTTTAGGGACAGGGGAGTCCTATAATTCACCCCTCCACTTT
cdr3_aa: CASSLGTGESYNSPLHF

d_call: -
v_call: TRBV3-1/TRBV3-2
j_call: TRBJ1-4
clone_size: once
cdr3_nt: TGTGCCAGCAGCCTAAGGTCAGGTGCAACTAATGAAAAACTGTTTTTT
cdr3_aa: CASSLRSGATNEKLFF

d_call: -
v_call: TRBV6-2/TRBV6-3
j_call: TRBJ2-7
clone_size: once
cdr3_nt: TGTGCCAGCAGTCGGACAGCTCCCTCCTACGAGCAGTACTTC
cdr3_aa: CASSRTAPSYEQYF

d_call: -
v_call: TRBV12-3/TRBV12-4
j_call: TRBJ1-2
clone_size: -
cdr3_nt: TGTGCCAGCAGTTTGTACGGAGACTATGGCTACACCTTC
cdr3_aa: CASSLYGDYGYTF

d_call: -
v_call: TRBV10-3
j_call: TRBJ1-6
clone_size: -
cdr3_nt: TGTGCCATCAACCCGACCGGGTCGGAGAATTCACCCCTCCACTTT
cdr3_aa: CAINPTGSENSPLHF

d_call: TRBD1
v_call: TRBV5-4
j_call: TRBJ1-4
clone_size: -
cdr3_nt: TGTGCCAGCAGCTTACAGGGGGATGAAAAACTGTTTTTT
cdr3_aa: CASSLQGDEKLFF

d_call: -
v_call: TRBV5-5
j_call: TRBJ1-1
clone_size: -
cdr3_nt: TGTGCCAGCAGCTTGGCTTTGGCATTGAACACTGAAGCTTTCTTT
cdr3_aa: CASSLALALNTEAFF

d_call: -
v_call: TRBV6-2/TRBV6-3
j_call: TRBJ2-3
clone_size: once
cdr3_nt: TGTGCCAGCAGTTATTTCCTGGAAGCGGGTCATCGACCTAGCACAGATACGCAGTATTTT
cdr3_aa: CASSYFLEAGHRPSTDTQYF

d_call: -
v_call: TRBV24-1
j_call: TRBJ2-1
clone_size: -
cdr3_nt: TGTGCCACCAGTGATTTGGACACCAGCTCCTACAATGAGCAGTTCTTC
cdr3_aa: CATSDLDTSSYNEQFF

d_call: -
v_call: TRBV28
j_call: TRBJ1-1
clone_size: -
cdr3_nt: TGTGCCAGCAGTTCCATGCGGGCAGGAACTATTAACACTGAAGCTTTCTTT
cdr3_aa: CASSSMRAGTINTEAFF

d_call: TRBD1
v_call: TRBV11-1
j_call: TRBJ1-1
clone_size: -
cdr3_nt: TGTGCCAGCAGCTTATACGGGACAGCGAACACTGAAGCTTTCTTT
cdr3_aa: CASSLYGTANTEAFF

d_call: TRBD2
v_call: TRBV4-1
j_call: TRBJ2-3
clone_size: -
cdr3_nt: TGCGCCAGCAGCCAAGCAGGACTAGCGGGGGGGTCCACAGATACGCAGTATTTT
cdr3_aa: CASSQAGLAGGSTDTQYF

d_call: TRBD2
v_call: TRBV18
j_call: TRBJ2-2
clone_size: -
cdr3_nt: TGTGCCAGCTCACCATGGCCACTAGCGGGAGTTACCGGGGAGCTGTTTTTT
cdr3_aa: CASSPWPLAGVTGELFF

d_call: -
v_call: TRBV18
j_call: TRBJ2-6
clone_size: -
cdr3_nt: TGTGCCAGCTCACCTGGGGGGTCTGGGGCCAACGTCCTGACTTTC
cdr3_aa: CASSPGGSGANVLTF

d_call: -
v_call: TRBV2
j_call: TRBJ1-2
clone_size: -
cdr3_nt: TGTGCCAGCAGTGAAGCAAACGGGGGGTTCTATGGCTACACCTTC
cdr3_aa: CASSEANGGFYGYTF

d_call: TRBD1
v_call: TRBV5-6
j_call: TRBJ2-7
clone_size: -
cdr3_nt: TGTGCCAGCAGCTTCCTGGACAGGGGGCAGGGCGAGCAGTACTTC
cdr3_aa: CASSFLDRGQGEQYF

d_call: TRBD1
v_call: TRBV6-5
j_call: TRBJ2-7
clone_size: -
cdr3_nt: TGTGCCAGCGCGGGACAGGGGACCTACGAGCAGTACTTC
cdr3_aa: CASAGQGTYEQYF

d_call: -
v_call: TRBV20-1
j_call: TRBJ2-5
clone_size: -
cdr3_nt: TGCAGTGCTAGTGGGAGGGGGCGCCAAGAGACCCAGTACTTC
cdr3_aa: CSASGRGRQETQYF

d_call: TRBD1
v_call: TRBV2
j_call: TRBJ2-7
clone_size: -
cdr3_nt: TGTGCCAGCAGTGATGGGACAGTAACCTACGAGCAGTACTTC
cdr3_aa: CASSDGTVTYEQYF

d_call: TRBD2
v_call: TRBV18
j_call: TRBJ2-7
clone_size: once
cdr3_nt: TGTGCCAGCTCAATGCGGGAGAAAACCTACGAGCAGTACTTC
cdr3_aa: CASSMREKTYEQYF

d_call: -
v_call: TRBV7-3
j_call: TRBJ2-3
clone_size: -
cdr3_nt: TGTGCCAGCAGCTCCAGGGTAACTAGCACAGATACGCAGTATTTT
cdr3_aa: CASSSRVTSTDTQYF

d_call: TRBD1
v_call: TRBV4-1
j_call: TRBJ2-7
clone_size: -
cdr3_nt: TGCGCCAGCAGTCTAGGGACAGGCAGCTCCTACGAGCAGTACTTC
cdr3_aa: CASSLGTGSSYEQYF

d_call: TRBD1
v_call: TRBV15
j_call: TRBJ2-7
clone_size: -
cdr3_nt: TGTGCCACCAGCAGTGGTGCCGGGACAGGGAAGGACTACGAGCAGTACTTC
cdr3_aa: CATSSGAGTGKDYEQYF

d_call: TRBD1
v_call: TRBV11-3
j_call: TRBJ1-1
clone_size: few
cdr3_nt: TGTGCCAGCAGCTGGGGGACAGGGACTGAAGCTTTCTTT
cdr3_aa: CASSWGTGTEAFF

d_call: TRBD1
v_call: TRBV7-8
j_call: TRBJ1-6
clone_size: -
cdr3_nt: TGTGCCAGCAGCTGGACCGGGACAGGGAATTCACCCCTCCACTTT
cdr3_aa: CASSWTGTGNSPLHF

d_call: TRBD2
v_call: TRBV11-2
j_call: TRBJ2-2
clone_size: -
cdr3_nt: TGTGCCAGCAGCCTGACCACACTAGCGTATGACACCGGGGAGCTGTTTTTT
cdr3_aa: CASSLTTLAYDTGELFF

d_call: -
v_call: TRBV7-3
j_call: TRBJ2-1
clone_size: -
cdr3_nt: TGTGCCAGCAGCCCATCTGGGGCTAGTTCCTACAATGAGCAGTTCTTC
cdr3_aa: CASSPSGASSYNEQFF

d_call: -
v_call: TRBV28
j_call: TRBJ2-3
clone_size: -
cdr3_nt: TGTGCCAGCAGTTTAGGGATAGCGGCTCGCACAGATACGCAGTATTTT
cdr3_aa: CASSLGIAARTDTQYF

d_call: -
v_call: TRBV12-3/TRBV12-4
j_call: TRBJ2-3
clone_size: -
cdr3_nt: TGTGCCAGCAGTGCACCAGGGGTAGATACGCAGTATTTT
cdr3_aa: CASSAPGVDTQYF

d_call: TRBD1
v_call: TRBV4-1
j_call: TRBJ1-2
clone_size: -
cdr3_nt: TGCGCCAGCAGCCATCAGGGGGGATTGCGTGGCTACACCTTC
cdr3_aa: CASSHQGGLRGYTF

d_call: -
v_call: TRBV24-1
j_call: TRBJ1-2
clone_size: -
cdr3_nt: TGTGCCACCAGTGGGACAGAAAATGATGGCTACACCTTC
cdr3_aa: CATSGTENDGYTF

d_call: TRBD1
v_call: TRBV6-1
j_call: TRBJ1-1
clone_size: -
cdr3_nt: TGTGCCAGCAGTGAATTTCACAGGGGGAACACTGAAGCTTTCTTT
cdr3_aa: CASSEFHRGNTEAFF

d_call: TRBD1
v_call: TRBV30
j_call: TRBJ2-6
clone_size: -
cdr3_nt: TGTGCCTGGAGTATTAGACAGGGGGTTGCCTCTGGGGCCAACGTCCTGACTTTC
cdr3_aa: CAWSIRQGVASGANVLTF

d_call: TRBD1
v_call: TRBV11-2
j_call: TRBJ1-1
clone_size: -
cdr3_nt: TGTGCCAGCAGCTTATCGCCGGGACAGGGGGCGACTGAAGCTTTCTTT
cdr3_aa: CASSLSPGQGATEAFF

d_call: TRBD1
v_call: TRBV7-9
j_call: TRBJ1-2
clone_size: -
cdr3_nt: TGTGCCAGCAGACCTGAAACAGGGGTCAATGGCTACACCTTC
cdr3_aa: CASRPETGVNGYTF

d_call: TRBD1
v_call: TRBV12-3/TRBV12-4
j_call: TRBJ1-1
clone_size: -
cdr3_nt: TGTGCCAGCAGTCTCACAGGGGGAGCTTTCTTT
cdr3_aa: CASSLTGGAFF

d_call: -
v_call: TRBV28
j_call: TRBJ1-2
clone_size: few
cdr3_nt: TGTGCCAGCAGCCTCGGGACTACTCCTCATGGCTACACCTTC
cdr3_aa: CASSLGTTPHGYTF

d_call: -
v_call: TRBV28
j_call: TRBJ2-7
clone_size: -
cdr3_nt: TGTGCCAGCAGTTTGCTAGACAGCTCAGTCTCCTACGAGCAGTACTTC
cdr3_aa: CASSLLDSSVSYEQYF

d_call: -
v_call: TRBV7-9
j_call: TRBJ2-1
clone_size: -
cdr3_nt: TGTGCCAGTTGGGCCCTGGCACTCAATGAGCAGTTCTTC
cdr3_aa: CASWALALNEQFF

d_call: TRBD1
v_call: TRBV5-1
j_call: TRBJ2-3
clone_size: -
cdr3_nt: TGCGCCAGCACCTCTGGGAACAGGGGGCTTGAAGATACGCAGTATTTT
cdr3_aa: CASTSGNRGLEDTQYF

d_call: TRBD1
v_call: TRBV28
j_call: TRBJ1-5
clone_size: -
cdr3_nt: TGTGCCAGCAGTCCCCTCCGCGTAGACAGGGGGACGCGGAATCAGCCCCAGCATTTT
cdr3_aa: CASSPLRVDRGTRNQPQHF

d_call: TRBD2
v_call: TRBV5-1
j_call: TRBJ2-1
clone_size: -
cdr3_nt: TGCGCCAGCAGCTTCAAGCGGGGTGACAATGAGCAGTTCTTC
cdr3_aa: CASSFKRGDNEQFF